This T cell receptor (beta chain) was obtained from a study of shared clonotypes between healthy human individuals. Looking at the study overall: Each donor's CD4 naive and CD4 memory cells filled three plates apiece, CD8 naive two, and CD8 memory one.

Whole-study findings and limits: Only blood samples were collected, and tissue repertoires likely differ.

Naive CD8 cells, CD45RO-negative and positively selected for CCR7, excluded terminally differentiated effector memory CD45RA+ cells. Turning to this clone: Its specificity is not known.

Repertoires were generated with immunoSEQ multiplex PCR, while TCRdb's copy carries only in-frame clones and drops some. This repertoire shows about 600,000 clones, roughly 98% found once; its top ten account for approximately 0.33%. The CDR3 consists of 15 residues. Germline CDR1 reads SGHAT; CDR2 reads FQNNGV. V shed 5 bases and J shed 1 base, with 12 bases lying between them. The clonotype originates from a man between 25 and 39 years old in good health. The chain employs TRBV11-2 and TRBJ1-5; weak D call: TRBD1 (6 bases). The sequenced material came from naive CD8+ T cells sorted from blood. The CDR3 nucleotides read TGTGCCAGCAGCCGGGGGGCGGGGAGCAATCAGCCCCAGCATTTT. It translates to CASSRGAGSNQPQHF.